A single sample is the source of the 19 T cell receptor beta chains below, sequenced in a study of T-cell memory formation after mild COVID-19. MiXCR was run by TCRdb on the 5' RACE reads, yielding one entry per CDR3 protein. The table records 280,000 or so distinct CDR3 sequences, around 8% of them present only once. The sample consisted of PBMCs or a T cell subset sorted from them (not recorded which). These receptors were collected from a man between 18 and 35 years old who had mild COVID-19 (a few samples of this study predate the infection). Cell type and time point are not known.

The rearrangement joins TRBV30 to TRBJ2-7; D uncertain. Trimming cost V 1 base and J 1 base, with 5 bases left between them. The CDR3 is made up of 12 amino acids. Per the germline V gene, CDR1 is GTSNPN and CDR2 is SVGIG (reference sequence). The DNA of the CDR3 is TGTGCCTGGAGTGCGGCGTCCTACGAGCAGTACTTC. Its protein product is CAWSAASYEQYF.

The V gene is TRBV7-2, the J gene TRBJ1-5, with a weak D call TRBD1 (6 bases). The germline gives CDR1 SGHTA, CDR2 FQGNSA. Trimming removed 3 bases at V and 0 bases at J, with 12 bases between. The CDR3 is 16 residues long. CDR3 DNA: TGTGCCAGCAGCTTCGGAGGGGGGCGTAGCAATCAGCCCCAGCATTTT. This translates into CASSFGGGRSNQPQHF.

CDR3 protein: CASSPTMEGAKNIQYF. The CDR3 DNA reads as TGCGCCAGCAGCCCAACGATGGAGGGGGCCAAAAACATTCAGTACTTC. The rearrangement joins TRBV4-1 to TRBJ2-4; D possibly corresponds to TRBD2 (6 bases). The V end lost 4 bases, the J end lost 1 base, and 14 bases lay between the germline ends. CDR1 is MGHRA, CDR2 YSYEKL, per germline. The CDR3 sequence is 16 residues long.

The chain carries TRBV10-3 and TRBJ2-5; 7 bases fit TRBD1. The V segment lost 10 bases and the J segment 4 bases; nucleotides outside the gene matches: 9. CDR1 is ENHRY, CDR2 SYGVKD, per germline. The CDR3 runs 13 residues. CDR3 region: CANRQGEGETQYF. Here the CDR3 DNA reads TGTGCCAACCGACAGGGAGAGGGAGAGACCCAGTACTTC.

The chain recombines TRBV12-3 or TRBV12-4 with TRBJ2-7; 11 nucleotides agree with TRBD2. The CDR3 contains 16 residues. V gave up 7 bases and J gave up 0 bases; unmatched junction bases: 8. Here the CDR3 reads CASTQLAGASSYEQYF. CDR3 in DNA: TGTGCCAGCACCCAACTAGCGGGGGCATCCTCCTACGAGCAGTACTTC.

The chain has TRBV7-9 and TRBJ1-5; D not resolved. V was cut by 8 bases and J by 3 bases, with 8 bases left in between. The V gene's germline CDR1 is SEHNR and CDR2 FQNEAQ (reference sequence). The CDR3 extends over 12 amino acids. The DNA of the CDR3 is TGTGCCAGCGGACGTGTCAATCAGCCCCAGCATTTT. It translates to CASGRVNQPQHF.

This clonotype has only a few counts. V is TRBV5-5 and J is TRBJ1-2; a weak D match, TRBD1 (5 bases). CDR3 length: 15 residues. Trimming took 5 bases from V and 3 from J, leaving 17 bases between them. Germline V gene lookup returns CDR1 SGHKS and CDR2 YYEKEE (reference sequence). The CDR3 region is CASRPWDGVDYGYTF. As DNA, the CDR3 is TGTGCCAGCAGACCCTGGGACGGAGTGGACTATGGCTACACCTTC. The variable domain in full, with the rest retrieved from reference TRBV5-5 and TRBJ1-2, is DAGVTQSPTHLIKTRGQQVTLRCSPISGHKSVSWYQQVLGQGPQFIFQYYEKEERGRGNFPDRFSARQFPNYSSELNVNALLLGDSALYLCASRPWDGVDYGYTFGSGTRLTVV.

A few counts support this clonotype. The rearrangement joins TRBV7-2 to TRBJ2-2, with no clear D. Germline V CDR1 and CDR2: SGHTA, FQGNSA. V lost 6 bases and J lost 7, with 21 bases in between. The CDR3 extends over 16 amino acids. Written as DNA, the CDR3 is TGTGCCAGCAGGCCCCCCTCCAGCGTCGGTATCGGGGAGCTGTTTTTT. This encodes CASRPPSSVGIGELFF.

Ten or more counts support this clonotype. V is TRBV5-1 and J is TRBJ2-1; tentatively, D is TRBD2 (6 bases). The CDR3 covers 15 residues. Per the germline V gene, CDR1 is SGHRS and CDR2 is YFSETQ. V lost 7 bases, J lost 0 bases, and 14 bases lay in between. CDR3 DNA sequence: TGCGCCAGCCTTCCGCGGGGAAGCTCCTACAATGAGCAGTTCTTC. Translation: CASLPRGSSYNEQFF. Using reference TRBV5-1 and TRBJ2-1 for the parts outside the CDR3, the full variable domain is KAGVTQTPRYLIKTRGQQVTLSCSPISGHRSVSWYQQTPGQGLQFLFEYFSETQRNKGNFPGRFSGRQFSNSRSEMNVSTLELGDSALYLCASLPRGSSYNEQFFGPGTRLTVL.

The rearrangement links TRBV7-2 to TRBJ1-1, with unresolved D. The CDR3 extends over 15 amino acids. V was clipped by 1 base and J by 3 bases, with 12 bases between them. In germline, CDR1 is SGHTA, CDR2 FQGNSA. For the CDR3, the DNA is TGTGCCAGCAGCTTAGATGCCAGGTGGGACACTGAAGCTTTCTTT. This sequence encodes CASSLDARWDTEAFF.

V gene TRBV24-1 combines with J gene TRBJ2-3; D not resolved. The V and J ends lost 3 bases and 0 bases respectively, with 6 bases between them. Looked up from germline, CDR1 is KGHDR and CDR2 is SFDVKD. The CDR3 sequence is 14 residues long. The CDR3 DNA sequence: TGTGCCACCAGTGATCAGCTCAGCACAGATACGCAGTATTTT. Translation gives CATSDQLSTDTQYF.

The table lists this clonotype with a few counts. The chain joins TRBV11-2 to TRBJ2-7; D possibly corresponds to TRBD1 (6 bases). The CDR3 runs to 14 residues. Germline V gene lookup returns CDR1 SGHAT and CDR2 FQNNGV. Trimming took 5 bases from V and 6 from J, leaving 17 bases between them. This CDR3 is CASSPNLQGGEQYV. CDR3 DNA sequence: TGTGCCAGCAGCCCCAACCTACAGGGCGGCGAGCAGTACGTC.

The rearrangement links TRBV5-5 to TRBJ2-5; unclear D gene. V was clipped by 4 bases and J by 5 bases, with 12 bases between them. The CDR3 spans 13 residues. Per the germline V gene, CDR1 is SGHKS and CDR2 is YYEKEE (reference sequence). CDR3 coding DNA: TGTGCCAGCAGCATGTGGCCAGCCGAGACCCAGTACTTC. It specifies CASSMWPAETQYF.

This clonotype occurred many times. The chain is built from TRBV5-1 and TRBJ2-4, with 7 bases fitting TRBD1. This CDR3 has 14 residues. V was pared by 0 bases and J by 11 bases, with 8 bases of the junction left unmatched. Germline lookup yields CDR1 SGHRS and CDR2 YFSETQ. The CDR3 spells CASSLEGQGDVQYF. The CDR3 DNA reads TGCGCCAGCAGCTTGGAGGGGCAGGGGGACGTTCAGTACTTC.

This chain uses TRBV12-3 or TRBV12-4 with TRBJ2-1; TRBD1 matches at 7 bases. J was trimmed by 8 bases and V by 5 bases; bases with no gene match: 15. The CDR3 runs 16 residues. CDR3 bases: TGTGCCAGCAGTATGGGACAGTTCCCCGCATCATATGAGCAGTTCTTC. Protein product: CASSMGQFPASYEQFF.

This clonotype was detected only a few times. This rearrangement joins TRBV7-6 to TRBJ2-2; maybe TRBD1 (6 bases). Germline loops: CDR1 SGHVS, CDR2 FNYEAQ. V shed 3 bases and J shed 4 bases, with 15 bases lying between them. This CDR3 is built from 16 residues. The CDR3 DNA sequence: TGTGCCAGCAGCTTGGCCAGGGGTCCGTTCACCGGGGAGCTGTTTTTT. It is translated as CASSLARGPFTGELFF.

This clonotype was counted many times. CDR3 region: CASSFSGGDQPQHF. Written as DNA, the CDR3 is TGTGCCAGCAGTTTTTCAGGAGGGGATCAGCCCCAGCATTTT. The chain is built from TRBV12-3 or TRBV12-4 and TRBJ1-5; D is perhaps TRBD1 (5 bases). There are 14 residues in the CDR3. Trimming shortened V by 3 bases and J by 5 bases, and 11 bases separated the two germline ends.

In this sample, this clonotype turned up a few times. V usage is TRBV20-1 and J usage is TRBJ2-1; D perhaps matches TRBD2 (6 bases). V lost 6 bases and J lost 1, with 19 bases in between. Germline V CDR1 and CDR2: DFQATT, SNEGSKA (reference sequence). This CDR3 contains 16 residues. DNA for the CDR3: TGCAGTGCCCCGGGACTGGGCGGTCGGTCCTACAATGAGCAGTTCTTC. This translates into CSAPGLGGRSYNEQFF.

This clonotype occurred many times. The chain is built from TRBV5-1 and TRBJ2-5; 7 bases map to TRBD2. CDR1 SGHRS and CDR2 YFSETQ come from the germline V gene. This CDR3 region has 15 residues. The V and J ends lost 4 bases and 2 bases, in that order; junction bases with no gene match: 8. The CDR3: CASSGSGLEQETQYF. The DNA for the CDR3 is TGCGCCAGCAGCGGTAGCGGGCTAGAACAAGAGACCCAGTACTTC. Full variable domain (outside the CDR3, taken from reference TRBV5-1 and TRBJ2-5): KAGVTQTPRYLIKTRGQQVTLSCSPISGHRSVSWYQQTPGQGLQFLFEYFSETQRNKGNFPGRFSGRQFSNSRSEMNVSTLELGDSALYLCASSGSGLEQETQYFGPGTRLLVL.